A selection of T cell receptor beta chains follows, all from one sample in a study of blood T cell repertoires in COVID-19. The repertoire was sequenced with immunoSEQ multiplex PCR; TCRdb's copy has only in-frame clones and lacks some. The table has 200,000 to 250,000 clones, around 83% seen once. Sequencing was done on a sample of peripheral blood. These receptors all come from a man aged 35 to 55 with acute or convalescent COVID-19. CDR3s include the opening cysteine and the closing phenylalanine or tryptophan. Each record gives: V gene, clone size, D gene, J gene, CDR3 length, CDR3 DNA, CDR3 protein. A D gene is named only where the DNA matches it firmly. Clone size is not always given. Where it is, it says once, few, many or a class for expanded clones.

V gene: TRBV18; clone size: NA; D gene: TRBD1; J gene: TRBJ1-2; CDR3 length: 14; CDR3 DNA: TGTGCCAGCTCACCACCCGCGGGACAGGGAAGCTACACCTTC; CDR3 protein: CASSPPAGQGSYTF
V gene: TRBV30; clone size: NA; D gene: TRBD1; J gene: TRBJ2-7; CDR3 length: 11; CDR3 DNA: TGTGCCACAGCCGACAGGGACGAGCAGTACTTC; CDR3 protein: CATADRDEQYF
V gene: TRBV24-1; clone size: NA; D gene: TRBD1; J gene: TRBJ2-7; CDR3 length: 14; CDR3 DNA: TGTGCCACCAGTGATGGGACAGGAGCCAGCGAGCAGTACTTC; CDR3 protein: CATSDGTGASEQYF
V gene: TRBV2; clone size: NA; D gene: TRBD1; J gene: TRBJ1-2; CDR3 length: 15; CDR3 DNA: TGTGCCAGCAGTCCTAGGACAGGACTGCGGGATGGCTACACCTTC; CDR3 protein: CASSPRTGLRDGYTF
V gene: TRBV6-2/TRBV6-3; clone size: NA; D gene: TRBD1; J gene: TRBJ1-2; CDR3 length: 16; CDR3 DNA: TGTGCCAGCAGTTACTCGCCCGACAGGGGAGACTATGGCTACACCTTC; CDR3 protein: CASSYSPDRGDYGYTF
V gene: TRBV6-5; clone size: NA; D gene: TRBD1; J gene: TRBJ1-2; CDR3 length: 12; CDR3 DNA: TGTGCCACCAAAACAGGGGGCCCTGGCTACACCTTC; CDR3 protein: CATKTGGPGYTF
V gene: TRBV7-9; clone size: NA; D gene: TRBD1; J gene: TRBJ2-7; CDR3 length: 15; CDR3 DNA: TGTGCCAGCAGCTCGGCCGGGACAGGGATATACGAGCAGTACTTC; CDR3 protein: CASSSAGTGIYEQYF
V gene: TRBV13; clone size: few; D gene: TRBD2; J gene: TRBJ2-1; CDR3 length: 14; CDR3 DNA: TGTGCCAGCAGAATAGCGGGGGGGCCGAATGAGCAGTTCTTC; CDR3 protein: CASRIAGGPNEQFF
V gene: TRBV9; clone size: NA; D gene: NA; J gene: TRBJ2-3; CDR3 length: 12; CDR3 DNA: TGTGCCAGCAGCCACGGTTCGGATACGCAGTATTTT; CDR3 protein: CASSHGSDTQYF
V gene: TRBV21-1; clone size: NA; D gene: NA; J gene: TRBJ1-2; CDR3 length: 18; CDR3 DNA: TGTGCCAGCAGCAATGGGGCGGGACAGGGTTGGACTAACTATGGCTACACCTTC; CDR3 protein: CASSNGAGQGWTNYGYTF
V gene: TRBV9; clone size: NA; D gene: NA; J gene: TRBJ1-4; CDR3 length: 14; CDR3 DNA: TGTGCCAGCAGCGCGGGGACTAAGCATGAAAAACTGTTTTTT; CDR3 protein: CASSAGTKHEKLFF
V gene: TRBV19; clone size: NA; D gene: TRBD1; J gene: TRBJ1-2; CDR3 length: 15; CDR3 DNA: TGTGCCAGTAGTATCGGAGGGACAGGGAACTATGGCTACACCTTC; CDR3 protein: CASSIGGTGNYGYTF
V gene: TRBV6-5; clone size: NA; D gene: TRBD1; J gene: TRBJ1-2; CDR3 length: 15; CDR3 DNA: TGTGCCAGCAGTAAAATGGACAGGGGGCGCGGTGGCTACACCTTC; CDR3 protein: CASSKMDRGRGGYTF
V gene: TRBV6-2/TRBV6-3; clone size: NA; D gene: TRBD1; J gene: TRBJ2-1; CDR3 length: 16; CDR3 DNA: TGTGCCAGCAGTTACTCGGGACAGAGCTCCTACAATGAGCAGTTCTTC; CDR3 protein: CASSYSGQSSYNEQFF
V gene: TRBV5-8; clone size: NA; D gene: NA; J gene: TRBJ1-1; CDR3 length: 10; CDR3 DNA: TGTGCCACCCAGTACACTGAAGCTTTCTTT; CDR3 protein: CATQYTEAFF
V gene: TRBV11-2; clone size: NA; D gene: NA; J gene: TRBJ2-5; CDR3 length: 15; CDR3 DNA: TGTGCCAGCAGCTTAGAGGGTGGAGCAGGGCTGTCCCAGTACTTC; CDR3 protein: CASSLEGGAGLSQYF
V gene: TRBV5-4; clone size: few; D gene: TRBD2; J gene: TRBJ2-1; CDR3 length: 15; CDR3 DNA: TGTGCCAGCAGCTTTGCGGGGGGCTCCTACAATGAGCAGTTCTTC; CDR3 protein: CASSFAGGSYNEQFF
V gene: TRBV5-1; clone size: NA; D gene: NA; J gene: TRBJ1-2; CDR3 length: 14; CDR3 DNA: TGCGCCAGCAGCTTGGGTGGGGAGGCGAGTGGCTACACCTTC; CDR3 protein: CASSLGGEASGYTF
V gene: TRBV4-1; clone size: NA; D gene: TRBD1; J gene: TRBJ1-2; CDR3 length: 17; CDR3 DNA: TGCGCCAGCAGCCAAGGAGGGGTTTTGACAGGGGGCCGTGGCTACACCTTC; CDR3 protein: CASSQGGVLTGGRGYTF
V gene: TRBV7-3; clone size: NA; D gene: TRBD2; J gene: TRBJ2-3; CDR3 length: 15; CDR3 DNA: TGTGCCAGCAGCATTAGCGGGGGGGCGGCGGGTACGCAGTATTTT; CDR3 protein: CASSISGGAAGTQYF